The source of this TCR beta chain is a study of CD8 T cells in ankylosing spondylitis. CDR3 length equals 15 residues. Trimming took off 3 bases at V and 6 bases at J, with 14 bases between the two ends. Germline values: CDR1 SGHTA, CDR2 FQGTGA. Scientists made TCR beta libraries using quantitative 5'-RACE with molecular barcodes. In TCRdb, the 5' RACE reads were re-called with MiXCR into one record per CDR3 protein. The sample lists under 200,000 distinct CDR3 sequences, 10% to 15% occurring once. Study results and caveats: Several highly homologous variants formed a TCR beta motif that appeared characteristic of ankylosing spondylitis blood.

This clonotype was seen ten or more times. The antigen is not known. Sequenced input: blood, either unsorted or a sorted T cell fraction (not recorded which). This TCR was sampled from a female donor with ankylosing spondylitis or in good health (not recorded which). This chain uses TRBV7-3 with TRBJ2-2; D perhaps matches TRBD1 (5 bases). CDR3 sequence (DNA): TGTGCCAGCAGCTTTGGGCAGGGTAATCCCGGGGAGCTGTTTTTT. Residues: CASSFGQGNPGELFF. The full variable domain, in which reference TRBV7-3 and TRBJ2-2 provide the parts outside the CDR3, is GAGVSQTPSNKVTEKGKYVELRCDPISGHTALYWYRQSLGQGPEFLIYFQGTGAADDSGLPNDRFFAVRPEGSVSTLKIQRTERGDSAVYLCASSFGQGNPGELFFGEGSRLTVL.